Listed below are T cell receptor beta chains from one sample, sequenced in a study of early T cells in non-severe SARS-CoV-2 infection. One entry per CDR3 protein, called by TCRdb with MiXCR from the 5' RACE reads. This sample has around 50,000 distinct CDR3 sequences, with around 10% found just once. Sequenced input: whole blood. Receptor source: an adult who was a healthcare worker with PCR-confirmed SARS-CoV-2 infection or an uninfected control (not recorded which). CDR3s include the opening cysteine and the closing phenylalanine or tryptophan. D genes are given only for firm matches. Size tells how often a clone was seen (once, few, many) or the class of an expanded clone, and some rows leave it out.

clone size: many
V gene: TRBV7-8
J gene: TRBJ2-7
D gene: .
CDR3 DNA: TGTGCCAGCAGCTTAGTCTTGGCAGCCGGATACGAGCAGTACTTC
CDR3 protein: CASSLVLAAGYEQYF

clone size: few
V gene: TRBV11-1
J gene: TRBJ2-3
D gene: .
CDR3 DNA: TGTGCCAGCAGCTCAGCGGCCACATATACGCAGTATTTT
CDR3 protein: CASSSAATYTQYF

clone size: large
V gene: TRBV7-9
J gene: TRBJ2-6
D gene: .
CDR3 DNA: TGTGCCAGCAGCTATCAGGGGATTGGGGCCAACGTCCTGACTTTC
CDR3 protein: CASSYQGIGANVLTF

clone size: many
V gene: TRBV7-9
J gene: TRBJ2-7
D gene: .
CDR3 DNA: TGTGCCAGCAGCTTAGTCGGGGGTAATGGACGAAGCTCCTACGAGCAGTACTTC
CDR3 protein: CASSLVGGNGRSSYEQYF

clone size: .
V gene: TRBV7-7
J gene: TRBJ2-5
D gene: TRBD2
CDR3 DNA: TGTGCCAGCAGCTTAGGTCTAGCGGACCAAGAGACCCAGTACTTC
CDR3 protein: CASSLGLADQETQYF

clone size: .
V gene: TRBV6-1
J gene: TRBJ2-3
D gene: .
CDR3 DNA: TGTGCCAGCAGTCCTCTCGGACACCTAATTCGCACAGATACGCAGTATTTT
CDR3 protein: CASSPLGHLIRTDTQYF

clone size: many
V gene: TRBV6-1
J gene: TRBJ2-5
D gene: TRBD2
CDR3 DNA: TGTGCCGGAACTATTGGGACTAGCGGGCAAGAGACCCAGTACTTC
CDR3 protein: CAGTIGTSGQETQYF

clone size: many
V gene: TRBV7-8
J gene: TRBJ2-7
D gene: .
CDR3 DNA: TGTGCCAGCAGCTTAGAGGAGGGGTTTCGGGAGCAGTACTTC
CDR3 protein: CASSLEEGFREQYF

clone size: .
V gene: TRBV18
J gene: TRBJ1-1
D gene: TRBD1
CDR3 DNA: TGTGCCAGCTCACTCTCCGGGACAGGGTTTGAAACTGAAGCTTTCTTT
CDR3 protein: CASSLSGTGFETEAFF

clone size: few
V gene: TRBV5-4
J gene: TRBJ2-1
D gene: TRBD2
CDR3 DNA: TGTGCCAGCAGCTTGGTTGCCAGCCAGGGGACTAGCCGCAATGAGCAGTTCTTC
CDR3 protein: CASSLVASQGTSRNEQFF

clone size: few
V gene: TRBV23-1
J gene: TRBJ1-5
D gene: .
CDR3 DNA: TGCGCCAGCCCGGCCCATCAGGGAAGCAATCAGCCCCAGCATTTT
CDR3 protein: CASPAHQGSNQPQHF

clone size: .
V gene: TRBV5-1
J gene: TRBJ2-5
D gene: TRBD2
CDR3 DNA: TGCGCCAGCAGCCGTAGCGGGAAGCAAGAGACCCAGTACTTC
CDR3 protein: CASSRSGKQETQYF

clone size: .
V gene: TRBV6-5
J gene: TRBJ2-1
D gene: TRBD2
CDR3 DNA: TGTGCCAGCGGTGAGTTAGCGGGATCTTCATATGAGCAGTTCTTC
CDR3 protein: CASGELAGSSYEQFF

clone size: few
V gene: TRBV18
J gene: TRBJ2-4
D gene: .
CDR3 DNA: TGTGCCAGCTCGGAATCGAAATTGGAAAACATTCAGTACTTC
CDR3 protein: CASSESKLENIQYF

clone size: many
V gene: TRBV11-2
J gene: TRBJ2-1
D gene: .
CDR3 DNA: TGTGCCAGCAGCTTAGATGGGCGCGGAGAGCAGTTCTTC
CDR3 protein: CASSLDGRGEQFF

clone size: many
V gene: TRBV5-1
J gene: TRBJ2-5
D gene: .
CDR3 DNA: TGCGCCACAGCCGTTGGCCCAAGGGAAGAGACCCAGTACTTC
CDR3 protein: CATAVGPREETQYF

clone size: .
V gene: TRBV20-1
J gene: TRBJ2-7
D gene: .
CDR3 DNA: TGCAGTGCTAGAGATCCGAGGACATTTTCTTCGTTCGAGCAGTACTTC
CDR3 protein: CSARDPRTFSSFEQYF

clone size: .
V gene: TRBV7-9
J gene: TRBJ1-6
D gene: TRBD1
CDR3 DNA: TGTGCCAGCAGCCCACCATACAGGGGAGGGAATTCACCCCTCCACTTT
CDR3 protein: CASSPPYRGGNSPLHF

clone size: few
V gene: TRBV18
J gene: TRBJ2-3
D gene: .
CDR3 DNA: TGTGCCAGCTCACCTGTTCAGGAGCAGTATTTT
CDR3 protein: CASSPVQEQYF

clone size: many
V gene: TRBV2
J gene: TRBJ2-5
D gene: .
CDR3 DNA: TGTGCCAGCAGTGAGGGGGACGCCCCGGGGGAGACCCAGTACTTC
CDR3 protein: CASSEGDAPGETQYF

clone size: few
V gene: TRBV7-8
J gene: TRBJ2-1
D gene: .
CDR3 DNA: TGTGCCAGCAGCTTAGGAGGCCGGGGCTCCTACAATGAGCAGTTCTTC
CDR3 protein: CASSLGGRGSYNEQFF

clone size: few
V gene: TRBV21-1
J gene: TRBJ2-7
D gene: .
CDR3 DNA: TGTGCCAGCAGCATCGGAGGGCCGGATTACGAGCAGTACTTC
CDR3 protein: CASSIGGPDYEQYF

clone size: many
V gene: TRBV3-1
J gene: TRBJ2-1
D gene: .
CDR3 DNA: TGTGCCAGCAGCCAAGCCAGCCCCGAGCAGTTCTTC
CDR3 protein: CASSQASPEQFF

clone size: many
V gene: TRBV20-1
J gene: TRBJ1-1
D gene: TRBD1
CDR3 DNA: TGCAGTGCCCGAAAGACAGGGGGCGTGAACACTGAAGCTTTCTTT
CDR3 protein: CSARKTGGVNTEAFF

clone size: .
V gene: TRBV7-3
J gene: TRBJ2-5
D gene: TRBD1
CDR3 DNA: TGTGCCAGCAGCCTGACAGGGTCGGAGACCCAGTACTTC
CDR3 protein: CASSLTGSETQYF

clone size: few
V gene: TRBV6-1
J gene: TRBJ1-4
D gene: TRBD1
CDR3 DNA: TGTGCCAGCAGGGACAGGGGTAATGAAAAACTGTTTTTT
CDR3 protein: CASRDRGNEKLFF

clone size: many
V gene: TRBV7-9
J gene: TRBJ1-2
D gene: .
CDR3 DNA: TGTGCCAGCAGCTTAGTCTCGGACAGTAGCTATGGCTACACCTTC
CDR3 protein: CASSLVSDSSYGYTF

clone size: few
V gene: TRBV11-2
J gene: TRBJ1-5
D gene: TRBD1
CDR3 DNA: TGTGCCAGCAGCTCCGGGACAGCCACTAATCAGCCCCAGCATTTT
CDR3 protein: CASSSGTATNQPQHF

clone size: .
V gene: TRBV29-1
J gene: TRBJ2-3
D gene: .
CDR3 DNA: TGCGGCGGAGCAGGGGTCACAGATACGCAGTATTTT
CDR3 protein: CGGAGVTDTQYF

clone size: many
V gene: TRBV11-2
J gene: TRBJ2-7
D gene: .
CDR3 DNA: TGTGCCAGCAGCTTAAGAGGGGAGCAGTACTTC
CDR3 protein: CASSLRGEQYF

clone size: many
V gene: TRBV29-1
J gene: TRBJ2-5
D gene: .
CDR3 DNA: TGCAGCGTTGGCCCTTCTCGTGAGACCCAGTACTTC
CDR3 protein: CSVGPSRETQYF

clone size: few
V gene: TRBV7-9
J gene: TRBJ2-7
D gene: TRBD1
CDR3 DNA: TGTGCCAGCAGCTTGGCCGGGACAGGGATTGTCTACGAGCAGTACTTC
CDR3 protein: CASSLAGTGIVYEQYF

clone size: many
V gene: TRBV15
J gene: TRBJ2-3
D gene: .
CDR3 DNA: TGTGCCACCGGGGCGGATGCGGACAACACAGATACGCAGTATTTT
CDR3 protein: CATGADADNTDTQYF

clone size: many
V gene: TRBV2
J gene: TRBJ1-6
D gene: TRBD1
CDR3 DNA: TGTGCCAGCCTCGGGACAGGGAATTCACCCCTCCACTTT
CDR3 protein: CASLGTGNSPLHF

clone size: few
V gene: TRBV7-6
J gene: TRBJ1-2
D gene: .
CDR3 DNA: TGTGCCAGCAGCAAGGACGGTGAATTCTATGGCTACACCTTC
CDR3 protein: CASSKDGEFYGYTF

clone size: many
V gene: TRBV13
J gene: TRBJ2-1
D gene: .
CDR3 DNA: TGTGCCAGCAGCTTACGGGAGTGGGGCAATGAGCAGTTCTTC
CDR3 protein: CASSLREWGNEQFF

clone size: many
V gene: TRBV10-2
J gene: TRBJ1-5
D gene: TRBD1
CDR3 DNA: TGCGCCACCTCTTCCGGGACAGGGAATCAGCCCCAGCATTTT
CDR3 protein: CATSSGTGNQPQHF

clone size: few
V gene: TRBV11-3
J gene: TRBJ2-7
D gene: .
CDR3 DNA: TGTGCCAGCAGCTTAGCTGGAAGGGGCTACGAGCAGTACTTC
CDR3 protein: CASSLAGRGYEQYF

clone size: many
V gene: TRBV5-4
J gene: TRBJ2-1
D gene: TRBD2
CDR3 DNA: TGTGCCAGCAGTCCGCGGGAGGGCAATTTTGCGCAGCAGTTCTTC
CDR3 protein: CASSPREGNFAQQFF

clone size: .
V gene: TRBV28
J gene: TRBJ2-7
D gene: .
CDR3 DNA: TGTGCCAGCAGTCCCGGATTGCCCTACGAGCAGTACTTC
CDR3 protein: CASSPGLPYEQYF

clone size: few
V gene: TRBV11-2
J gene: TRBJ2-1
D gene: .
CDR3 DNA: TGTGCCAGCAGCTTGGGGTTGAGCCGCCGGCAGTTCTTC
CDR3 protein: CASSLGLSRRQFF

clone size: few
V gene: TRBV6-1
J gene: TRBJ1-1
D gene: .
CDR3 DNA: TGTGCCAGCAGTGAACATCCATTAATGAACACTGAAGCTTTCTTT
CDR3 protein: CASSEHPLMNTEAFF

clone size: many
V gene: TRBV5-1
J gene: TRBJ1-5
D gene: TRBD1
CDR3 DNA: TGCGCCAGCAGCTTGGCGGGACAGTTCAATCAGCCCCAGCATTTT
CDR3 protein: CASSLAGQFNQPQHF

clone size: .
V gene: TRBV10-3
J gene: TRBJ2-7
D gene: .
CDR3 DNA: TGTGCCATCAGTGGGGAAAGGTACGAGCAGTACTTC
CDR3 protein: CAISGERYEQYF

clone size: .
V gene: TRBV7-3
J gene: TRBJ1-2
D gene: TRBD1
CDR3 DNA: TGTGCCAGCAGTTTGACAGGGCTCTATGGCTACACCTTC
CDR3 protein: CASSLTGLYGYTF

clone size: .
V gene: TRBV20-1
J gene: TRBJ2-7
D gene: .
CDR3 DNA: TGCAGTGCTCGCGATTACAAGACGGGATCCTACGAGCAGTACTTC
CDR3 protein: CSARDYKTGSYEQYF

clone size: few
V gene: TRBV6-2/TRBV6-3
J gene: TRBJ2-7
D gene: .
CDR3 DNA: TGTGCCAGCAAACCACAACGGGCGGGACGCCACGAGCAGTACTTC
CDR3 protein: CASKPQRAGRHEQYF

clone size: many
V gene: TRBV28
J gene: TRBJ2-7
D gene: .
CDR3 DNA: TGTGCCAGCAGCCCAAGGGGCGAGCAGTACTTC
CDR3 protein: CASSPRGEQYF